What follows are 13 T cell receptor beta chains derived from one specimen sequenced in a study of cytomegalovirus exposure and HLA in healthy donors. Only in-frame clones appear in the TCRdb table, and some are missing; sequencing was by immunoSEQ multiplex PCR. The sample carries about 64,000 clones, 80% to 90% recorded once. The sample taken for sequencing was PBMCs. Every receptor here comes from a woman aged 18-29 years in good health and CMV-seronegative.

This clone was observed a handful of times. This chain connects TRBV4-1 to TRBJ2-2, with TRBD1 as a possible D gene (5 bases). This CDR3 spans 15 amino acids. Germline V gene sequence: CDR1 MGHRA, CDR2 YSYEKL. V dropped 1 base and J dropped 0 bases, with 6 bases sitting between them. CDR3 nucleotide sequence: TGCGCCAGCAGCCAAGGCAGGGCGAACACCGGGGAGCTGTTTTTT. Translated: CASSQGRANTGELFF.

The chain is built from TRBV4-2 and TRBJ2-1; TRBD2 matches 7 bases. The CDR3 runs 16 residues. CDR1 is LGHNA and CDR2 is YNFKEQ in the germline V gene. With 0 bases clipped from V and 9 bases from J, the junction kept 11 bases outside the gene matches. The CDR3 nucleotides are TGTGCCAGCAGCCAAGATGGAGCGGGGTCGGTGGGTGAGCAGTTCTTC. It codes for CASSQDGAGSVGEQFF.

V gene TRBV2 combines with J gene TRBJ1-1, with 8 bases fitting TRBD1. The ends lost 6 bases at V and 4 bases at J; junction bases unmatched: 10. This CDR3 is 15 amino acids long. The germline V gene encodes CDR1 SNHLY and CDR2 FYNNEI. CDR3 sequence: CASSSQGASSTEAFF. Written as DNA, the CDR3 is TGTGCCAGCAGCTCCCAGGGGGCCTCCTCCACTGAAGCTTTCTTT.

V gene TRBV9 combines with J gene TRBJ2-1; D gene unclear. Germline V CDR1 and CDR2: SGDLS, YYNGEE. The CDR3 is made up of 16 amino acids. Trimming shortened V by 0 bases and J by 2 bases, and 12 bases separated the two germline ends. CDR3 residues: CASSVDPPGAYNEQFF. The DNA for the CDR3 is TGTGCCAGCAGCGTAGACCCGCCCGGAGCCTACAATGAGCAGTTCTTC.

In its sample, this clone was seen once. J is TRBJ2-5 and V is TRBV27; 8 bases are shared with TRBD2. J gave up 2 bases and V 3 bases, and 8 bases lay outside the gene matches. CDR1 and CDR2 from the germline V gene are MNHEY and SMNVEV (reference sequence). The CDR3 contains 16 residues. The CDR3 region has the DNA TGTGCCAGCAGTTTCCAAACCGGGACTAGACAAGAGACCCAGTACTTC. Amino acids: CASSFQTGTRQETQYF.

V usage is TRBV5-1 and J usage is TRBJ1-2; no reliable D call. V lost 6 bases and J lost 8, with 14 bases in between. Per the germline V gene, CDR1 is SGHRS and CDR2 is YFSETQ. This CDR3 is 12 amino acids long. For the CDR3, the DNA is TGCGCCAGCACCAACCATCTTCAGGGCTACACCTTC. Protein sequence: CASTNHLQGYTF.

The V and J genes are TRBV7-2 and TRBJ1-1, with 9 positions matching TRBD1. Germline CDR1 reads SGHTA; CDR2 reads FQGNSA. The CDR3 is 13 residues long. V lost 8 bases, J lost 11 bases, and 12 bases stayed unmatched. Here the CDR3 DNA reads TGTGCCAGCGACTGGGACAGGGAAAGGGTCGCTTTCTTT. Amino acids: CASDWDRERVAFF.

CDR3 nucleotides: TGTGCCAGCAGCTTAAACGGCTACGAGCAGTACTTC. Protein: CASSLNGYEQYF. J is TRBJ2-7 and V is TRBV7-9; D ambiguous. Germline assignment: CDR1 SEHNR and CDR2 FQNEAQ (reference sequence). Deletions cut 2 bases from V and 3 bases from J, with 5 bases between. The CDR3 spans 12 residues.

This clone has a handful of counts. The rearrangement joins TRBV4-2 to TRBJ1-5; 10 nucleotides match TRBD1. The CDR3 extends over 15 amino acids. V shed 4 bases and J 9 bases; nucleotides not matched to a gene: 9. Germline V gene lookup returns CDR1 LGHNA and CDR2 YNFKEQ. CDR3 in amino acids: CASSPLDRGEGPQHF. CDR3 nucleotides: TGTGCCAGCAGCCCCCTGGACAGGGGGGAAGGGCCCCAGCATTTT.

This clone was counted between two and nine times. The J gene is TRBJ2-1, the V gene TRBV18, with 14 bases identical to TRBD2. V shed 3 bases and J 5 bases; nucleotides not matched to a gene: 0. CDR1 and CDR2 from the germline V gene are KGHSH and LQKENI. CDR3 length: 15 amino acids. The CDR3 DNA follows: TGTGCCAGCTCACCGGGACTAGCGGGAGACAATGAGCAGTTCTTC. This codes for CASSPGLAGDNEQFF.

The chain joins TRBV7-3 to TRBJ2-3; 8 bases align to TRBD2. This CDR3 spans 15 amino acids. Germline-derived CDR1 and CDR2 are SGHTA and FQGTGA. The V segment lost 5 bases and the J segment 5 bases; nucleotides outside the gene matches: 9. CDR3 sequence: CASSPQGLARDTQYF. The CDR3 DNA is TGTGCCAGCAGCCCGCAAGGACTAGCCAGAGATACGCAGTATTTT. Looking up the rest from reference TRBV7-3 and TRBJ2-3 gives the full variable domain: GAGVSQTPSNKVTEKGKYVELRCDPISGHTALYWYRQSLGQGPEFLIYFQGTGAADDSGLPNDRFFAVRPEGSVSTLKIQRTERGDSAVYLCASSPQGLARDTQYFGPGTRLTVL.

The CDR3 sequence: CASSGRVWVWRGADYEQYF. DNA for the CDR3: TGTGCCAGCAGCGGAAGGGTTTGGGTGTGGCGGGGGGCCGATTACGAGCAGTACTTC. This chain joins TRBV21-1 and TRBJ2-7; the table's D call, TRBD2, has no DNA check behind it. TRBV21-1 is reported as a pseudogene. The CDR3 is 19 amino acids.

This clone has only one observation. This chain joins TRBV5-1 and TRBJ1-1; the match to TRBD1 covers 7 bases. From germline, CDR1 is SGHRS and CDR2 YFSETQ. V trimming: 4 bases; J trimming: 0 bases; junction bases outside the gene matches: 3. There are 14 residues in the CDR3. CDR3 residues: CASSIDRVNTEAFF. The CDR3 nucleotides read TGCGCCAGCAGCATCGACAGGGTGAACACTGAAGCTTTCTTT.